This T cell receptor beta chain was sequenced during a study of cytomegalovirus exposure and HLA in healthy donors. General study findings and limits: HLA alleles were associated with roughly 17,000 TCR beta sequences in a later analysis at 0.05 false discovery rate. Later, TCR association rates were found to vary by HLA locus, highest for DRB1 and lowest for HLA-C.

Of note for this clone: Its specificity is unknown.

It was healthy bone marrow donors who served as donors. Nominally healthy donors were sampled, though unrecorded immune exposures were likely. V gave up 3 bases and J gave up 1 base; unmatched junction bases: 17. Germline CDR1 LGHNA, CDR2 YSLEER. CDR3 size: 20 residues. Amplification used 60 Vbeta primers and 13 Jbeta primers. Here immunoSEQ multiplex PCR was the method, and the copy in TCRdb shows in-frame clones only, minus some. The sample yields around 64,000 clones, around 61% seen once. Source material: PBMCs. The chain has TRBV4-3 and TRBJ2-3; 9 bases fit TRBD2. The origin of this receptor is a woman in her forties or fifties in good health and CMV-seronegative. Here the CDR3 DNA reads TGCGCCAGCAGCCAGGGCCCCCGGACTAGCGTGTTATCCCGCACAGATACGCAGTATTTT. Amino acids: CASSQGPRTSVLSRTDTQYF.